This T cell receptor (beta chain) was recovered during a study of breast tumors, draining lymph nodes, adjacent tissues. One entry per CDR3 protein, called by TCRdb with MiXCR from the multiplex PCR reads. Of approximately 170,000 distinct CDR3 sequences detected, around a third appear once; the ten largest clones hold about 4.5%. Samples came from axillary lymph nodes draining the breast cancer. The CDR3 loop spans 15 amino acids. V lost 2 bases and J lost 3; bases outside the gene matches: 6. CDR1 and CDR2 (germline): MNHEY, SVGAGI. This clonotype was seen repeatedly, ten times or more. V is TRBV6-5 and J is TRBJ2-7, with 8 bases lining up with TRBD2. This clonotype was sampled from a female donor with breast cancer. Some clones in this sample may be carry-over from other donors' samples. Material: axillary lymph node tissue. In DNA form, the CDR3 reads TGTGCCAGCAGTTACGCGTTAGCGGGACACTACGAGCAGTACTTC. Its translation is CASSYALAGHYEQYF.